The 21 T cell receptor beta chains below all came from one sample that was sequenced in a study of blood T cells in healthy people across ages. PCR was performed a second time for 7 to 11 cycles using a sample-barcoded 5' primer and a J-beta primer mix. MiXCR was run by TCRdb on the 5' RACE reads, yielding one entry per CDR3 protein. The sample lists fewer than 1,200,000 distinct CDR3 sequences, approximately 25% occurring once. These same records also appear under a second study, on T cells of mothers and their children.

The sample comprised blood. These receptor sequences come from a girl aged 2 to 10 in good health.

This rearrangement joins TRBV12-3 or TRBV12-4 to TRBJ2-1, with a possible D match to TRBD2 (5 bases). The last part of the DNA fits TRBJ2-5 better; the J call may be wrong. The CDR3 runs 13 residues. CDR3 sequence (DNA): TGTGCCAGCAGTGGAATGGGAGCGGAGACCCAGTACTTC. Translation gives CASSGMGAETQYF.

This clonotype was counted a few times. The chain recombines TRBV29-1 with TRBJ2-6, with D perhaps matching TRBD1 or TRBD2 (5 bases each). The germline V gene encodes CDR1 SQVTM and CDR2 ANQGSEA. V was cut by 4 bases and J by 2 bases, with 15 bases left in between. The CDR3 is 16 residues long. This chain's CDR3 is CSVVGVQDPGANVLTF. The CDR3 DNA reads TGCAGCGTTGTGGGGGTACAGGATCCTGGGGCCAACGTCCTGACTTTC.

This clonotype was picked up a small number of times. DNA of the CDR3: TGTGCCAGCAGTTTAGTGGGGGGCGGAAAGACCCAGTACTTC. Its translation: CASSLVGGGKTQYF. This chain links TRBV27 with TRBJ2-7; D is possibly TRBD1 or TRBD2 (6 bases each). The last part of the DNA fits TRBJ2-5 better; the J call may be wrong. The CDR3 has 14 residues. CDR1 is MNHEY and CDR2 is SMNVEV in the germline V gene (reference sequence).

This clonotype was seen a handful of times. This chain connects TRBV5-1 to TRBJ2-3; possibly TRBD2 for D (6 bases). Germline V CDR1 and CDR2: SGHRS, YFSETQ. The V and J ends lost 0 bases and 3 bases respectively, with 14 bases between them. CDR3 length: 16 residues. The CDR3 sequence: CASSLVVRGVTDTQYF. Written as DNA, the CDR3 is TGCGCCAGCAGCTTGGTAGTGCGGGGAGTAACAGATACGCAGTATTTT.

This clonotype turned up a few times. CDR3 in amino acids: CASSGALDRYNEQFF. CDR3 coding DNA: TGTGCCAGCAGCGGAGCCCTGGACAGATACAATGAGCAGTTCTTC. This chain joins TRBV9 and TRBJ2-1; the D gene is possibly TRBD1 (6 bases). The germline CDR1 and CDR2 sequences are SGDLS and YYNGEE. The V end lost 3 bases, the J end lost 4 bases, and 14 bases lay between the germline ends. The CDR3 consists of 15 residues.

The V and J genes are TRBV20-1 and TRBJ1-1; D possibly corresponds to TRBD1 (5 bases). V was cut by 6 bases and J by 3 bases, with 17 bases left in between. The CDR3 has 14 residues. The V gene's germline CDR1 is DFQATT and CDR2 SNEGSKA (reference sequence). Here the CDR3 DNA reads TGCAGTGCCCCGACCCAGGGAGGGTACACTGAAGCTTTCTTT. Translation gives CSAPTQGGYTEAFF.

The chain is built from TRBV27 and TRBJ2-4, with D perhaps matching TRBD1 (6 bases). V gave up 2 bases and J gave up 7 bases, with 15 bases separating them. Germline CDR1 is MNHEY and CDR2 is SMNVEV (reference sequence). The CDR3 sequence is 15 residues long. This CDR3 is CASSLLGRRGNIQYF. CDR3 DNA: TGTGCCAGCAGTTTACTCGGCAGAAGGGGGAACATTCAGTACTTC.

This clonotype showed up just once. The V gene is TRBV4-2, the J gene TRBJ2-5, with 12 bases lining up with TRBD2. The J call may be mistaken, given a closer DNA end match to TRBJ2-1. CDR3 length: 14 amino acids. Germline assignment: CDR1 LGHNA and CDR2 YNFKEQ. The CDR3 nucleotides read TGTGCCAGCAAAACTAGCGGGAGGTTCTATGAGCAGTTCTTC. Amino acids: CASKTSGRFYEQFF.

The CDR3 sequence is CASSERGFNYEQYF. CDR3 nucleotide sequence: TGTGCCAGCAGTGAACGGGGGTTTAACTACGAGCAGTACTTC. The rearrangement joins TRBV6-2 or TRBV6-3 to TRBJ2-7; D perhaps matches TRBD2 (6 bases). In germline, CDR1 is MNHEY, CDR2 SVGEGT. Trimming removed 5 bases at V and 3 bases at J, with 14 bases between. The CDR3 consists of 14 residues.

This rearrangement joins TRBV20-1 to TRBJ1-1; D unclear. The CDR3 covers 10 residues. V lost 3 bases and J 4 bases, leaving 3 bases between the germline ends. The germline V gene has CDR1 DFQATT and CDR2 SNEGSKA (reference sequence). The CDR3 region has the DNA TGCAGTGCTAGGGTCACTGAAGCTTTCTTT. It yields the protein CSARVTEAFF.

With regard to this clonotype: An end of the junction differs from the germline gene, which may be a read error. The chain is built from TRBV12-3 or TRBV12-4 and TRBJ1-5; 12 bases are a match to TRBD1. This CDR3 contains 15 residues. CDR3 DNA sequence: TGTGCCAGCAGAGGCGGGACAGGGGGCAACCAGCCCCAGCATTTT. Translating it yields CASRGGTGGNQPQHF.

Worth noting for this clonotype: A much larger clone lies a single base off, so this may be a read error. The genes are TRBV29-1 and TRBJ2-5; no definite D call. Germline CDR1 is SQVTM and CDR2 is ANQGSEA. The CDR3 runs to 12 residues. The germline V and J ends were trimmed by 5 bases and 1 base, with 8 bases remaining between them. Written as DNA, the CDR3 is TGCAGCGTTTCACCCGGCCAAGAGACCCAGTACTTC. This sequence encodes CSVSPGQETQYF.

J is TRBJ2-7 and V is TRBV4-3, with 7 positions matching TRBD1. Trimming cost V 1 base and J 3 bases; bases outside gene matches: 9. Germline CDR1 LGHNA, CDR2 YSLEER. This CDR3 contains 16 residues. This CDR3 reads CASSQVPGQSHYEQYF. DNA of the CDR3: TGCGCCAGCAGCCAAGTTCCGGGACAGAGCCACTACGAGCAGTACTTC.

CDR3: CSARSSRQGRTNEKLFF. The CDR3 DNA reads TGCAGTGCTAGATCATCCAGGCAGGGTCGAACTAATGAAAAACTGTTTTTT. The chain has TRBV20-1 and TRBJ1-4, with a weak D call TRBD1 (5 bases). V was cut by 2 bases and J by 1 base, with 17 bases left in between. Germline V gene data show CDR1 as DFQATT and CDR2 as SNEGSKA (reference sequence). The length of the CDR3 is 17 residues.

This clonotype was counted a few times. V is TRBV7-6 and J is TRBJ2-1, with TRBD2 matching over 10 bases. J was trimmed by 5 bases and V by 6 bases; bases with no gene match: 13. In germline, CDR1 is SGHVS, CDR2 FNYEAQ. This CDR3 is 17 amino acids long. The CDR3 spells CASRPTPTSGFNNEQFF. CDR3 coding DNA: TGTGCCAGCAGACCAACGCCGACTAGCGGGTTTAACAATGAGCAGTTCTTC. Full variable domain (rest looked up from reference TRBV7-6 and TRBJ2-1): GAGVSQSPRYKVTKRGQDVALRCDPISGHVSLYWYRQALGQGPEFLTYFNYEAQQDKSGLPNDRFSAERPEGSISTLTIQRTEQRDSAMYRCASRPTPTSGFNNEQFFGPGTRLTVL.

The J gene is TRBJ2-5, the V gene TRBV6-1; D call uncertain. Trimming took 1 base from V and 1 from J, leaving 7 bases between them. The CDR3 sequence is 14 residues long. The germline CDR1 and CDR2 sequences are MNHNS and SASEGT. In nucleotides, the CDR3 is TGTGCCAGCAGTGAAGGAGTAACCCAAGAGACCCAGTACTTC. Its translation is CASSEGVTQETQYF.

This clonotype was recorded a few times. The genes are TRBV28 and TRBJ2-1, with D perhaps matching TRBD2 (5 bases). Germline values: CDR1 MDHEN, CDR2 SYDVKM. The V end lost 2 bases, the J end lost 1 base, and 24 bases lay between the germline ends. The length of the CDR3 is 20 residues. CDR3 DNA sequence: TGTGCCAGCAGTTTAGGAGGCGGCTCGGCGAGGTGGGAGTCCTACAATGAGCAGTTCTTC. This sequence encodes CASSLGGGSARWESYNEQFF.

This rearrangement joins TRBV4-2 to TRBJ1-1; D ambiguous. Trimming took 1 base from V and 4 from J, leaving 13 bases between them. CDR1 LGHNA and CDR2 YNFKEQ come from the germline V gene. The CDR3 is 15 residues long. The CDR3 DNA follows: TGTGCCAGCAGCCAAGGGGCGGGCGGTATCACTGAAGCTTTCTTT. It translates to CASSQGAGGITEAFF.

The table lists this clonotype with a few counts. The rearrangement joins TRBV7-2 to TRBJ2-2, with D possibly being TRBD1 (5 bases). In germline, CDR1 is SGHTA, CDR2 FQGNSA. The CDR3 contains 13 residues. The ends were cut back, 5 bases at V and 6 bases at J, with 10 bases in the middle. CDR3 residues: CASSTRVPGELFF. The CDR3 nucleotides read TGTGCCAGCAGCACCAGGGTCCCCGGGGAGCTGTTTTTT.

This chain links TRBV28 with TRBJ1-2, with D unclear. The CDR3 contains 14 residues. The V gene's germline CDR1 is MDHEN and CDR2 SYDVKM. V lost 3 bases, J lost 7 bases, and 15 bases lay in between. CDR3 sequence: CASSFTGYAGGYTF. The CDR3 DNA follows: TGTGCCAGCAGTTTCACGGGGTACGCTGGTGGCTACACCTTC.

This clonotype was seen just once. The V gene is TRBV20-1, the J gene TRBJ1-4; perhaps TRBD1 as D (6 bases). The CDR3 sequence is 18 residues long. Germline V lookup: CDR1 DFQATT, CDR2 SNEGSKA (reference sequence). V lost 4 bases and J 4 bases, leaving 25 bases between the germline ends. For the CDR3, the DNA is TGCAGTGCTACCCCGGGCGGGTCCAGGGGAGTCAATAATGAAAAACTGTTTTTT. As protein: CSATPGGSRGVNNEKLFF.